This T cell receptor (beta chain) was identified during a study of T cells in tuberculosis. Some clones are missing from TCRdb's copy, which holds only in-frame ones; the method was immunoSEQ multiplex PCR. This sample carries about 58,000 clones, around 90% of them seen once, and the ten largest clones take 21%. The CDR3 length is 12 residues. Germline V lookup: CDR1 SNHLY, CDR2 FYNNEI. The germline V and J ends were trimmed by 8 bases and 6 bases, with 13 bases remaining between them. After thawing and overnight rest, PBMC were stained with GMM-loaded CD1B tetramer, viability dye and anti-CD3 for sorting. The CD1B tetramers carried C32 glucose monomycolate purified from Rhodococcus equi.

The sequenced material came from CD1b-GMM tetramer-negative cells sorted from PBMCs. This TCR was sampled from an adult woman with latent tuberculosis. J is TRBJ1-2 and V is TRBV2, with D perhaps TRBD1 (5 bases). The CDR3 spells CASWGRRHGYTF. In nucleotides, the CDR3 is TGTGCCAGCTGGGGCCGTAGACATGGCTACACCTTC.